This T cell receptor beta chain was documented in a study of blood T cell repertoires in COVID-19. As for the study in general: Sources were T cells, B-cell-depleted T cells, or PBMCs; the material itself was cDNA or gDNA.

Here immunoSEQ multiplex PCR was the method, and the copy in TCRdb shows in-frame clones only, minus some. The sample yields hundreds of thousands of clones, roughly 85% seen once. CDR1 is MGHRA and CDR2 is YSYEKL in the germline V gene. The CDR3 sequence is 17 residues long. Trimming cost V 2 bases and J 3 bases; bases outside gene matches: 7. This clone was observed a few times. Source material: peripheral blood. The receptor was isolated from a woman in her thirties or forties with active or convalescent COVID-19. The chain joins TRBV4-1 to TRBJ1-3, with 10 bases that match TRBD1. CDR3 nucleotides: TGCGCCAGCAGCCAACCCTCCGGACAGGGGGGTGGAAACACCATATATTTT. Its protein product is CASSQPSGQGGGNTIYF.